This T cell receptor beta chain derives from a study of shared clonotypes between healthy human individuals. The CD4+ fraction was divided into a CD45RA+ naive subset and a CD45RA-negative memory subset. CDR1 and CDR2 (germline): ENHRY, SYGVKD. V shed 2 bases and J shed 6 bases, with 14 bases lying between them. There are 14 residues in the CDR3. Some clones are missing from TCRdb's copy, which holds only in-frame ones; the method was immunoSEQ multiplex PCR. The data hold fewer than 2.5 million clones, with over 85% observed a single time. Sequences were obtained from naive CD4+ T cells from PBMCs. Subset of the sample: CD45RA+ positively selected. The rearrangement uses TRBV10-3 and TRBJ2-7; D may be TRBD2 (6 bases). This TCR derives from a man in his late teens or twenties in good health. Some clones in this sample may be carry-over from other donors' samples. CDR3 protein: CAISETGEVGEQYF. CDR3 coding DNA: TGTGCCATCAGTGAGACGGGGGAGGTAGGCGAGCAGTACTTC.